This is a list of T cell receptor beta chains from one sample in a study of T cells in Graves' hyperthyroidism and ophthalmopathy. TCRdb itself ran the multiplex PCR reads through MiXCR, one entry per CDR3 protein. The sample contains roughly 49,000 distinct CDR3 sequences, roughly 51% of which appear only once. Sequencing was done on a sample of peripheral blood or thyroid tissue (not recorded which). The receptors derive from a man aged 18-30 years with Graves' hyperthyroidism. CDR3s include the opening cysteine and the closing phenylalanine or tryptophan. D genes are given only for firm matches. Some rows mark clone size as missing; the rest say once, few, many or name a class of expanded clone.

clone size: many
D gene: .
CDR3 length: 13
J gene: TRBJ2-7
V gene: TRBV19
CDR3 protein: CASQGTNSYEQYF
CDR3 DNA: TGTGCCAGTCAGGGGACTAACTCCTACGAGCAGTACTTC

clone size: .
D gene: TRBD1
CDR3 length: 13
J gene: TRBJ1-3
V gene: TRBV29-1
CDR3 protein: CSVRQGDGNTIYF
CDR3 DNA: TGCAGCGTCCGACAGGGGGATGGAAACACCATATATTTT

clone size: .
D gene: .
CDR3 length: 15
J gene: TRBJ2-5
V gene: TRBV12-3/TRBV12-4
CDR3 protein: CASSSTYGGAETQYF
CDR3 DNA: TGTGCCAGCAGTTCTACCTACGGCGGGGCGGAGACCCAGTACTTC

clone size: .
D gene: TRBD2
CDR3 length: 16
J gene: TRBJ2-3
V gene: TRBV18
CDR3 protein: CVSSPPEAGAADTQYF
CDR3 DNA: TGTGTCAGCTCACCACCGGAGGCGGGAGCGGCAGATACGCAGTATTTT

clone size: .
D gene: .
CDR3 length: 14
J gene: TRBJ2-2
V gene: TRBV11-2
CDR3 protein: CASSQDWAGGELFF
CDR3 DNA: TGCGCCAGCAGCCAGGACTGGGCGGGCGGGGAGCTGTTTTTT

clone size: .
D gene: TRBD2
CDR3 length: 15
J gene: TRBJ2-7
V gene: TRBV7-7
CDR3 protein: CASSTSGREWYEQYF
CDR3 DNA: TGTGCCAGCAGCACTAGCGGGAGGGAGTGGTACGAGCAGTACTTC

clone size: .
D gene: .
CDR3 length: 12
J gene: TRBJ1-6
V gene: TRBV29-1
CDR3 protein: CSVGPENSPLHF
CDR3 DNA: TGCAGCGTTGGGCCAGAAAATTCACCCCTCCACTTT

clone size: .
D gene: .
CDR3 length: 12
J gene: TRBJ2-7
V gene: TRBV29-1
CDR3 protein: CSVGHRPYEQYF
CDR3 DNA: TGCAGCGTTGGACACCGGCCCTACGAGCAGTACTTC

clone size: .
D gene: TRBD1
CDR3 length: 15
J gene: TRBJ1-5
V gene: TRBV7-8
CDR3 protein: CASSLPGQGDQPQHF
CDR3 DNA: TGTGCCAGCAGCTTACCGGGACAGGGGGATCAGCCCCAGCATTTT

clone size: .
D gene: .
CDR3 length: 15
J gene: TRBJ1-2
V gene: TRBV7-2
CDR3 protein: CASSQTDGQGYGYAF
CDR3 DNA: TGTGCCAGCAGCCAAACAGACGGTCAGGGCTATGGCTACGCCTTC

clone size: .
D gene: .
CDR3 length: 15
J gene: TRBJ1-5
V gene: TRBV2
CDR3 protein: CASSEGWQGGQPQHF
CDR3 DNA: TGTGCCAGCAGTGAAGGTTGGCAGGGTGGTCAGCCCCAGCATTTT

clone size: .
D gene: TRBD1
CDR3 length: 16
J gene: TRBJ2-7
V gene: TRBV9
CDR3 protein: CASSVELGQGPYEQYF
CDR3 DNA: TGTGCCAGCAGCGTAGAATTGGGACAGGGCCCCTACGAGCAGTACTTC

clone size: .
D gene: TRBD2
CDR3 length: 16
J gene: TRBJ2-7
V gene: TRBV7-2
CDR3 protein: CASSFGLAATTYEQYF
CDR3 DNA: TGTGCCAGCAGCTTTGGACTAGCGGCTACCACCTACGAGCAGTACTTC

clone size: .
D gene: TRBD1
CDR3 length: 18
J gene: TRBJ1-5
V gene: TRBV5-8
CDR3 protein: CASSVWTGGVESNQPQHF
CDR3 DNA: TGTGCCAGCAGCGTCTGGACAGGGGGAGTAGAGAGCAATCAGCCCCAGCATTTT

clone size: many
D gene: .
CDR3 length: 13
J gene: TRBJ1-1
V gene: TRBV7-9
CDR3 protein: CASSLVGDTEAFF
CDR3 DNA: TGTGCCAGCAGCTTAGTGGGGGACACTGAAGCTTTCTTT

clone size: .
D gene: TRBD1
CDR3 length: 14
J gene: TRBJ1-3
V gene: TRBV20-1
CDR3 protein: CSARATGAGNTIYF
CDR3 DNA: TGCAGTGCTAGAGCGACAGGGGCTGGAAACACCATATATTTT

clone size: many
D gene: .
CDR3 length: 12
J gene: TRBJ2-2
V gene: TRBV4-3
CDR3 protein: CASSHLTGELFF
CDR3 DNA: TGCGCCAGCAGCCATCTTACCGGGGAGCTGTTTTTT

clone size: .
D gene: .
CDR3 length: 16
J gene: TRBJ1-6
V gene: TRBV11-2
CDR3 protein: CASSGGGTAGWSPLHF
CDR3 DNA: TGTGCCAGCAGTGGGGGGGGGACGGCCGGCTGGTCACCCCTCCACTTT

clone size: .
D gene: .
CDR3 length: 13
J gene: TRBJ2-5
V gene: TRBV29-1
CDR3 protein: CSVDSGQRGAQYF
CDR3 DNA: TGCAGCGTTGATTCTGGCCAGAGAGGGGCCCAGTACTTC

clone size: many
D gene: .
CDR3 length: 13
J gene: TRBJ2-7
V gene: TRBV4-3
CDR3 protein: CASSLGLAHEQYF
CDR3 DNA: TGCGCCAGCAGCCTAGGTCTAGCCCACGAGCAGTACTTC

clone size: .
D gene: TRBD1
CDR3 length: 15
J gene: TRBJ2-2
V gene: TRBV6-5
CDR3 protein: CASSSTGVNTGELFF
CDR3 DNA: TGTGCCAGCAGTTCGACAGGGGTCAACACCGGGGAGCTGTTTTTT

clone size: many
D gene: .
CDR3 length: 13
J gene: TRBJ1-1
V gene: TRBV7-2
CDR3 protein: CASSSYLVPEAFF
CDR3 DNA: TGTGCCAGCAGCTCATACTTGGTCCCTGAAGCTTTCTTT

clone size: .
D gene: TRBD2
CDR3 length: 13
J gene: TRBJ2-7
V gene: TRBV29-1
CDR3 protein: CSVRPGTRPEQYF
CDR3 DNA: TGCAGCGTGAGGCCCGGGACTAGGCCCGAGCAGTACTTC

clone size: .
D gene: TRBD1
CDR3 length: 14
J gene: TRBJ1-6
V gene: TRBV2
CDR3 protein: CASRAGTGGSPLHF
CDR3 DNA: TGTGCCAGCAGGGCCGGGACAGGGGGTTCACCCCTCCACTTT

clone size: .
D gene: .
CDR3 length: 13
J gene: TRBJ1-2
V gene: TRBV12-3/TRBV12-4
CDR3 protein: CASRVDRSHGYTF
CDR3 DNA: TGTGCCAGCAGAGTCGACAGGAGTCATGGCTACACCTTC

clone size: many
D gene: TRBD2
CDR3 length: 15
J gene: TRBJ2-7
V gene: TRBV7-2
CDR3 protein: CASSKSGREWYEQYF
CDR3 DNA: TGTGCCAGCAGTAAAAGCGGGAGGGAGTGGTACGAGCAGTACTTC

clone size: .
D gene: TRBD1
CDR3 length: 13
J gene: TRBJ1-1
V gene: TRBV7-2
CDR3 protein: CASSVRQGGQAFF
CDR3 DNA: TGTGCCAGCAGCGTACGTCAGGGGGGACAAGCTTTCTTT

clone size: once
D gene: .
CDR3 length: 15
J gene: TRBJ2-7
V gene: TRBV10-3
CDR3 protein: CATEGRRNGSYEQYF
CDR3 DNA: TGTGCCACAGAGGGGCGCAGGAACGGCTCCTACGAGCAGTACTTC

clone size: many
D gene: TRBD1
CDR3 length: 13
J gene: TRBJ1-1
V gene: TRBV29-1
CDR3 protein: CSVGQGGFTEAFF
CDR3 DNA: TGCAGCGTGGGACAGGGAGGATTCACTGAAGCTTTCTTT

clone size: many
D gene: TRBD2
CDR3 length: 15
J gene: TRBJ2-5
V gene: TRBV6-5
CDR3 protein: CASRGGGWGQETQYF
CDR3 DNA: TGTGCCAGCAGAGGCGGGGGATGGGGACAAGAGACCCAGTACTTC

clone size: .
D gene: .
CDR3 length: 11
J gene: TRBJ2-5
V gene: TRBV7-2
CDR3 protein: CASSGRETQYF
CDR3 DNA: TGTGCCAGCAGCGGGAGGGAGACCCAGTACTTC

clone size: many
D gene: .
CDR3 length: 14
J gene: TRBJ1-2
V gene: TRBV7-8
CDR3 protein: CASTLGEGNYGYTF
CDR3 DNA: TGTGCCAGCACCCTCGGGGAAGGGAACTATGGCTACACCTTC

clone size: .
D gene: .
CDR3 length: 16
J gene: TRBJ1-5
V gene: TRBV19
CDR3 protein: CASSIVQTHSNQPQHF
CDR3 DNA: TGTGCCAGTAGTATAGTGCAGACGCATAGCAATCAGCCCCAGCATTTT

clone size: few
D gene: TRBD1
CDR3 length: 15
J gene: TRBJ2-1
V gene: TRBV20-1
CDR3 protein: CSARIQGSSYNEQFF
CDR3 DNA: TGCAGTGCTAGGATACAGGGGAGCTCCTACAATGAGCAGTTCTTC